This paragraph covers one TCR beta chain sequence. This clone's antigen is unknown. Via the germline V gene (reference sequence), CDR1 is LNHDA and CDR2 SQIVND. The CDR3, from cysteine to phenylalanine, totals 12 residues. Only the CDR3 portion is preserved as DNA: 36 bases, with reading frame beginning at the first base. Relative to germline, V is 3 bases shorter and J is 11 bases shorter, with 13 bases between their ends. The cohort consisted of 600 to 750 healthy bone marrow donors. Cohort members were all nominally healthy when sampled, although unrecorded immune exposures were likely present. The donor was CMV seropositive and was included in the group of approximately 300 seropositive cohort members. A peripheral blood sample was collected from each donor, and TCR beta sequencing was performed on peripheral blood mononuclear cells. Genomic DNA was extracted from the blood cell samples with the Qiagen DNeasy Blood Extraction Kit.

This sample is drawn from a study of cytomegalovirus exposure and HLA in healthy donors (dated by TCRdb to 2015 to 2018). At the level of the whole study: An earlier analysis of 550 to 700 of the donors reported about 290 Gb of sequence data and roughly 110 million unique TCR beta sequences from about 200 million T cells. Roughly 320 gigabases of sequencing data and 70 million to 100 million unique TCR sequences made up an early release that covered 500 to 700 HLA-typed donors. Of the approximately 400 genotyped donors, 81% were placed in the genetic ancestry cluster associated with self-reported Caucasian donors. The study was designed to test whether signatures of past pathogen exposure could be identified by cataloging public T cell receptors. Using immunosequencing, the study profiled T cell repertoires from about 610 subjects and related those repertoires to cytomegalovirus serostatus. A separate validation cohort of 100 to 150 different subjects was used in addition to the approximately 640-subject first cohort. To predict cytomegalovirus infection status, the study combined high-throughput TCR immunosequencing, statistical association of individual TCRs with disease status, and machine learning. A later analysis re-analyzed previously published TCR beta repertoires from roughly 690 donors and added high-resolution HLA genotyping to study TCR occurrence patterns. Rather than using new phenotypic data, the later analysis identified candidate immune exposures from TCR beta sequences and from how often those sequences occurred across donors. To decide whether each TCR beta V gene segment behaved as functional or pseudogenic, an earlier analysis of some 600 of the donors relied on high-throughput TCR beta sequencing. Donor age, sex, ethnicity and CMV serostatus were compiled alongside the repertoire data. A later genetic analysis used genome-wide SNP genotypes for about three fifths of the 666 donors, treating that subset as a discovery cohort. Every discovery cohort repertoire had been produced on one sequencing platform. Both class I and class II loci were covered by HLA typing, at four-digit resolution. The number of donors typed differed by locus, with 629-630 for A, B, C, DRB1 and DQB1, roughly 550 for DQA1, 600 to 610 for DPA1, and 450 to 480 for DPB1. A few DR-DQ haplotypes were treated as single units for association and clustering because of strong linkage in the cohort. On average, around 230,000 unique TCR beta nucleotide sequences were sequenced per donor among more than 350 genotyped donors of the cohort, with 15% to 20% of those sequences being non-productive. On the study overall, not on this receptor specifically: A cluster of highly shared sequence variants was judged likely to be a technical artifact of the sequencing pipeline. Broadly in line with IMGT annotations, most TCR beta V segments showed up in productive rearrangements about 87% or about 30% of the time in an earlier analysis of a few hundred of the donors. A total of 164 TCR beta chains were listed by the study as associated with cytomegalovirus. Three of the identified cytomegalovirus-associated TCR beta chains were confirmed in vitro to be specific for cytomegalovirus antigens. A later analysis associated 17,000 or so TCR beta sequences with specific HLA alleles at a false discovery rate of 0.05. When HLA alleles, especially DR and DQ, strongly co-occurred, TCR associations were difficult to assign to individual alleles. The authors suggested that the approach could potentially be generalized to other disease states and immunological phenotypes. Presence/absence analyses assumed roughly uniform sequencing depth across donors, an assumption that may not hold. Immune exposure information for the cohort was limited to CMV serostatus. In a later genetic analysis, fewer N-insertions in productive TCRs were reported among donors in an Asian-associated ancestry cluster than the approximately 710-donor mean. According to a later analysis, most CMV-associated TCR beta chains appeared to be HLA-restricted, and the HLA associations seemed to be driven largely by CMV exposure. Some IMGT-functional V segments, including TRBV6-2 and TRBV6-3, could not be distinguished by the 87-base-pair reads and were therefore excluded. In this cohort, only TCR beta chains were sequenced, and detectable features were limited by the absence of alpha or paired-chain data. Linkage disequilibrium might explain the correlated functional status among segregating V segments, but an unknown experimental factor could not be ruled out. Across donors, most TCR sequences were observed very rarely, whereas some public TCRs were present in many individuals. According to a later analysis, TCR association rates differed among HLA loci, with DRB1 alleles showing the most associated TCRs and HLA-C alleles showing the fewest. A further reported finding was that TCR beta sequences accurately predicted the HLA-A and HLA-B alleles for most subjects in the first cohort. Because counts were too low, roughly 18 rarely observed V segments, including chromosome 9 orphons, were left out of the earlier analysis of approximately 500 of the donors. Cytomegalovirus status was reported to be diagnosed by the classifier with high specificity and sensitivity in both the original and validation cohorts. A later genetic analysis associated a missense DCLRE1C variant with V-gene and J-gene trimming of TCR beta chains, and an independent cohort replicated the association. According to a later analysis, parvovirus B19, influenza, CMV and Epstein-Barr virus appeared linked to several top co-occurrence clusters. Because HLA typing was missing for some donors at each locus, association tests included only the typed subset. In a later analysis, HLA-associated TCR beta chains showed more clonal expansion and lower generation probabilities than non-associated chains that were equally common.

Libraries were made using the immunoSEQ multiplex PCR assay. For the multiplex PCR, a mixture combining 60 forward primers for TCR Vbeta segments and 13 reverse primers for TCR Jbeta segments was used. A multiplex PCR assay on genomic DNA amplified the CDR3 region of rearranged TCR beta genes. Amplified TCR beta libraries were sequenced as 87-base-pair reads on the Illumina HiSeq System. Regarding the original processing steps: Across the 670 or so repertoires, a later analysis counted approximately 75 million unique TCR beta chains, roughly 11 million of which were shared by at least two donors. Raw reads were error-corrected and collapsed into unique sequences by a nearest-neighbor algorithm in which closely related sequences were merged to remove PCR and sequencing errors. Alignment of CDR3 sequences to IMGT reference sequences was used to assign V, D and J gene segments. For a sequence to be retained, a match of at least six nucleotides was required to both a V gene segment and a J gene segment. Rearrangements were called productive when the CDR3 lacked stop codons and stayed in frame with V and J; all others were non-productive. Following IMGT convention, CDR3 was defined as the stretch from the second conserved V-encoded cysteine to the conserved J-encoded phenylalanine. The earlier analysis of about 500 of the donors excluded sequences that lacked an unambiguous match to a single V gene segment. In an earlier analysis of roughly 600 of the donors, a V segment was called functional when productive rearrangements were above 56.7%, and segregating when the standard deviation between donors exceeded 5%. A statistical classification framework was built for diagnosing cytomegalovirus status from the catalog of TCR beta chain sequences. V and J gene assignment, in a later analysis, came from comparing TCR nucleotide sequences with IMGT/GENE-DB human TR gene sequences. The TCRdist pipeline was used in a later analysis to assign CDR3 sequences and most-parsimonious VDJ recombination scenarios. In a later analysis, every TCR beta chain was defined by the combination of its CDR3 amino acid sequence and its V-gene family, and reads without a unique V-gene family were dropped. In a later analysis, 450 to 600 highly shared, low-generation-probability nucleotide sequences were removed to address suspected cross-contamination and a sequencing artifact. A later analysis calculated a clonal expansion index for each public chain from normalized within-repertoire ranks of inferred template counts. In a later analysis, generation probabilities were computed using a VDJ recombination model fitted to out-of-frame rearrangements, and the results were checked against IGoR. A later analysis scored TCR-TCR, TCR-HLA and TCR-CMV co-occurrence with hypergeometric tests, applying a repertoire-size bias correction to TCR pairs. To estimate false discovery rates, a later analysis permuted the HLA or CMV assignments 20 times. In a later analysis, co-occurring TCRs were grouped with DBSCAN, and TCRdist sequence similarity was added when clustering was performed within HLA-allele-positive subsets. Repertoires with fewer than 30,000 or more than 120,000 public chains were left out of co-occurrence clustering, as were five repertoires with anomalous nucleotide sharing. TCRdb holds this immuneACCESS table with in-frame rearrangements only. Some clones are missing; in checked studies, unresolved V genes explain under half, and the rest has no known cause. The V and J calls and clone size were taken over from that table, and D and trimming were inferred from the DNA. This sample's table contains 200,000 to 250,000 clones. Around 0.95% of the sample belongs to the ten largest clones.

This receptor was identified in a woman aged 30 to 39 in good health and CMV-seropositive. Material: PBMCs. The receptor chain draws on TRBV19 and TRBJ1-2, with the D gene not confidently named. The CDR3 region reads CASSMSGSWYTF. The DNA is TGTGCCAGTAGTATGAGTGGGAGTTGGTACACCTTC.